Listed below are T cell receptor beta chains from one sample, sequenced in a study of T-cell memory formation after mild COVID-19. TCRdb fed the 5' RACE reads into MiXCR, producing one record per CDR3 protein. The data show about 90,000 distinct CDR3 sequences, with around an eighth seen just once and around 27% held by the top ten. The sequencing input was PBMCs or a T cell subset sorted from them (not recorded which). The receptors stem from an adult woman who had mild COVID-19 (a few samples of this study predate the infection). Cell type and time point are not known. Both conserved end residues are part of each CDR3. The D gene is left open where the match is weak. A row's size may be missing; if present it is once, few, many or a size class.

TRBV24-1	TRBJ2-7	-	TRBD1	CATSPGGGRYEQYF	TGTGCCACCAGCCCAGGGGGCGGCCGGTACGAGCAGTACTTC
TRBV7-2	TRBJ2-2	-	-	CASSPTGGQIGELFF	TGTGCCAGCAGCCCCACGGGGGGCCAAATCGGGGAGCTGTTTTTT
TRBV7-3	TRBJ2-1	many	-	CASSLGGMDEQFF	TGTGCCAGCAGCCTCGGGGGAATGGATGAGCAGTTCTTC
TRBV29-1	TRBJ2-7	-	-	CSVEGVRDYEQYF	TGCAGCGTTGAAGGGGTAAGGGACTACGAGCAGTACTTC
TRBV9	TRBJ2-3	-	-	CASSVALASTDTQYF	TGTGCCAGCAGCGTAGCTCTGGCTTCCACAGATACGCAGTATTTT
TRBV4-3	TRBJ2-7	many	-	CASSPRRAATYEQYF	TGCGCCAGCAGCCCCCGGCGAGCGGCAACCTACGAGCAGTACTTC
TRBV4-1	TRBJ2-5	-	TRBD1	CASSQEPGQGKETQYF	TGCGCCAGCAGCCAAGAGCCGGGACAGGGAAAAGAGACCCAGTACTTC
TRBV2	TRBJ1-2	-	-	CASGGQQYYGYTF	TGTGCCAGCGGAGGACAGCAATACTATGGCTACACCTTC
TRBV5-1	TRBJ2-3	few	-	CASSLDRASAADTQYF	TGCGCCAGCAGCTTGGACAGGGCTAGCGCCGCAGATACGCAGTATTTT
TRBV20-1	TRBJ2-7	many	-	CSARGMSSYEQYF	TGCAGTGCTAGAGGGATGAGCTCCTACGAGCAGTACTTC
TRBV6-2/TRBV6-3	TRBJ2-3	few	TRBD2	CASSPRGGLGSDTQYF	TGTGCCAGCAGTCCACGGGGGGGCTTGGGGTCAGATACGCAGTATTTT
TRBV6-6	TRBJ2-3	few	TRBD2	CASTGGFTDTQYF	TGTGCCAGCACGGGGGGTTTCACAGATACGCAGTATTTT
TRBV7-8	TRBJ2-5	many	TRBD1	CASSSTGIFETQYF	TGTGCCAGCAGCTCGACAGGGATCTTCGAGACCCAGTACTTC
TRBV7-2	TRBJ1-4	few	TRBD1	CASSPGTGGHLLEKLFF	TGTGCCAGCAGCCCCGGGACAGGGGGCCATCTGCTTGAAAAACTGTTTTTT
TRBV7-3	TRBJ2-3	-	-	CASGAADTDTQYF	TGTGCCAGCGGGGCGGCGGACACAGATACGCAGTATTTT
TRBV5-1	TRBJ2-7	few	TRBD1	CASSGRDSSYEQYF	TGCGCCAGCAGCGGAAGGGACAGCTCCTACGAGCAGTACTTC
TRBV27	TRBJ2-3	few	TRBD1	CASLLGQGRTDTQYF	TGTGCCAGCTTATTAGGACAGGGCCGCACAGATACGCAGTATTTT
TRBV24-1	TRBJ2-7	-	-	CATSEGPQTRGPIGLAYEQYF	TGTGCCACCAGTGAAGGTCCACAAACTCGAGGCCCTATAGGGCTTGCCTACGAGCAGTACTTC
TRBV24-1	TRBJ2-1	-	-	CATGSGPGGYNEQFF	TGTGCCACCGGGTCGGGGCCTGGGGGATACAATGAGCAGTTCTTC
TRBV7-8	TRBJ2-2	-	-	CASSLGGQLTGELFF	TGTGCCAGCAGCTTAGGAGGACAGCTGACCGGGGAGCTGTTTTTT
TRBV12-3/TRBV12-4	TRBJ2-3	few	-	CASSEKGGRGTDTQYF	TGTGCCAGCAGTGAAAAGGGGGGGCGGGGCACAGATACGCAGTATTTT
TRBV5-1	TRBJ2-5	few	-	CASRSTEGEETQYF	TGCGCCAGCAGGTCGACCGAGGGAGAAGAGACCCAGTACTTC
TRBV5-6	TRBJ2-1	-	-	CASTDKGGTYNEQFF	TGTGCCAGCACCGACAAGGGCGGAACTTACAATGAGCAGTTCTTC
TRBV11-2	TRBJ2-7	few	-	CASTTYPTSLSHEQYF	TGTGCCAGCACCACTTACCCGACTAGTCTCTCCCACGAGCAGTACTTC
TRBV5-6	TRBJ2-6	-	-	CASSSGTGANVLTF	TGTGCCAGCAGCTCAGGGACTGGGGCCAACGTCCTGACTTTC
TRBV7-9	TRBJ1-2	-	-	CASSLAAGNYGYTF	TGTGCCAGCAGCTTAGCTGCGGGGAACTATGGCTACACCTTC